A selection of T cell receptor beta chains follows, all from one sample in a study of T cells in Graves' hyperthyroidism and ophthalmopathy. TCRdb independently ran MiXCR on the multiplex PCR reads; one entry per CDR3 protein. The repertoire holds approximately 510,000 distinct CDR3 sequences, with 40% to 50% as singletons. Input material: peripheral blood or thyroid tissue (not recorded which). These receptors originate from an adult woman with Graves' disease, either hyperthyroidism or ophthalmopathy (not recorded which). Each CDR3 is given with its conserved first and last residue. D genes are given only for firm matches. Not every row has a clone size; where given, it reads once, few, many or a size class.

TGTGCCAGCAGCTTACCAGGGACAGGCTCCTATAATTCACCCCTCCACTTT	CASSLPGTGSYNSPLHF	TRBJ1-6	TRBV7-2	17	-	TRBD1
TGTGCCAGCAGCCACAGACAGGGTCGAGACACTGAAGCTTTCTTT	CASSHRQGRDTEAFF	TRBJ1-1	TRBV5-5	15	many	TRBD1
TGTGCCAGCAGCCCCGAGGGTGGGGGACTATCCTACGAGCAGTACTTC	CASSPEGGGLSYEQYF	TRBJ2-7	TRBV4-2	16	many	TRBD2
TGTGCCATCAGTGAGTGGGCGAACCAAGAGACCCAGTACTTC	CAISEWANQETQYF	TRBJ2-5	TRBV10-3	14	-	-
TGTGCCAGCAGTTTGGGACGGGGGGTCGGCTACACCTTC	CASSLGRGVGYTF	TRBJ1-2	TRBV6-5	13	-	-
TGTGCCAGCAATCACCCCGGGACAGCCAGGAATGGCTACACCTTC	CASNHPGTARNGYTF	TRBJ1-2	TRBV11-2	15	-	TRBD1
TGTGCCAGCAGCGCAGGACGGGCCAATGAGCAGTTCTTC	CASSAGRANEQFF	TRBJ2-1	TRBV7-3	13	-	-
TGCAGCGTTCGAAGTAGCGGGAGAGATACCGGGGAGCTGTTTTTT	CSVRSSGRDTGELFF	TRBJ2-2	TRBV29-1	15	-	TRBD2
TGTGCCAGCAGTTACGAGACAGGGGAGAGTGAAGCTTTCTTT	CASSYETGESEAFF	TRBJ1-1	TRBV6-5	14	many	TRBD1
TGTGCCAGCAGTGAGACTAGGGGGGCGCGAGCTTTCTTT	CASSETRGARAFF	TRBJ1-1	TRBV2	13	-	-
TGCAGCGTTGTACGGTCCTCCTACGAGCAGTACTTC	CSVVRSSYEQYF	TRBJ2-7	TRBV29-1	12	many	-
TGTGCCAGCAGCCTCACTAGCGGCCAAGAGACCCAGTACTTC	CASSLTSGQETQYF	TRBJ2-5	TRBV7-9	14	many	TRBD2
TGTGCCAGCAGCAGTTGGACTAGCGGGTCCCTCGAGACCCAGTACTTC	CASSSWTSGSLETQYF	TRBJ2-5	TRBV7-7	16	-	TRBD2
TGTGCCATCAGTGACGGGACAGGGGGAAACCAAGAGACCCAGTACTTC	CAISDGTGGNQETQYF	TRBJ2-5	TRBV10-3	16	few	TRBD1
TGCAGTGCCGCTATACCGGGACAGAACTATGGCTACACCTTC	CSAAIPGQNYGYTF	TRBJ1-2	TRBV20-1	14	many	TRBD1
TGTGCCAGCAGTGAAGAGACAGGGCCCCCAGGCAATGAGCAGTTCTTC	CASSEETGPPGNEQFF	TRBJ2-1	TRBV2	16	-	TRBD1
TGTGCCAGCAGCCAAGGATTCAGGGCTCGGGGCTACACCTTC	CASSQGFRARGYTF	TRBJ1-2	TRBV14	14	-	-
TGTGCCAGCAGATCACCAGGACGGAACTACGAGCAGTACTTC	CASRSPGRNYEQYF	TRBJ2-7	TRBV7-9	14	-	-
TGTGCCAGCAGTTATGGGGATTATGGCTACACCTTC	CASSYGDYGYTF	TRBJ1-2	TRBV12-3/TRBV12-4	12	many	-
TGCAGTTCAAGTGGGTCCACAGATACGCAGTATTTT	CSSSGSTDTQYF	TRBJ2-3	TRBV20-1	12	once	-
TGCAGTGCTAGAGTAGGGACAGGGGCGGATGGAGCTTTCTTT	CSARVGTGADGAFF	TRBJ1-1	TRBV20-1	14	-	TRBD1
TGTGCCAGCAGTCCCCCCTTTGGGTCACCCCTCCACTTT	CASSPPFGSPLHF	TRBJ1-6	TRBV6-1	13	-	-
TGCAGTGCTAGTTTCAGGGGGAACACTGAAGCTTTCTTT	CSASFRGNTEAFF	TRBJ1-1	TRBV20-1	13	-	-
TGTGCCAGCAGCCAAGGGACAGGGGGCAAATACGAGCAGTACTTC	CASSQGTGGKYEQYF	TRBJ2-7	TRBV7-2	15	many	TRBD1
TGTGCCAGCAGCTCCAAGACTGTAAACACCGGGGAGCTGTTTTTT	CASSSKTVNTGELFF	TRBJ2-2	TRBV5-4	15	many	-
TGTGCCAGCAGTGAGTCGGGCGGAGAGACCCAATACTTC	CASSESGGETQYF	TRBJ2-5	TRBV6-1	13	-	-
TGCAGTGCTAGAGATGGGGAACAGGACCAAGAGACCCAGTACTTC	CSARDGEQDQETQYF	TRBJ2-5	TRBV20-1	15	-	-
TGTGCCAGCAGGCGGACTATATCTAGCACAGATACGCAGTATTTT	CASRRTISSTDTQYF	TRBJ2-3	TRBV7-2	15	-	-
TGTGCCAGCGGTAGACAGGGCAATCAGCCCCAGCATTTT	CASGRQGNQPQHF	TRBJ1-5	TRBV7-2	13	few	-
TGCGCCAGCAGCCAACCAGGTCAGGAGCGAAACACCATATATTTT	CASSQPGQERNTIYF	TRBJ1-3	TRBV4-3	15	-	-
TGCAGCGTTGATTCCTTGAACTATGGCTACACCTTC	CSVDSLNYGYTF	TRBJ1-2	TRBV29-1	12	many	-
TGTGCCAGCAGCCAAGATCCACGACTAGCGGCGTACCAAGAGACCCAGTACTTC	CASSQDPRLAAYQETQYF	TRBJ2-5	TRBV14	18	many	TRBD2
TGTGCCGTCAGTGAGTCGGGACAGGGCTACGAGCAGTACTTC	CAVSESGQGYEQYF	TRBJ2-7	TRBV10-3	14	-	TRBD1
TGTGCCAGCAGCTTAGCGACGGGAGGCACTGAAGCTTTCTTT	CASSLATGGTEAFF	TRBJ1-1	TRBV13	14	many	-
TGCGCCAGCAGAGAGGACAGGGACGGCAGGCAGCCCCAGCATTTT	CASREDRDGRQPQHF	TRBJ1-5	TRBV10-2	15	-	TRBD1
TGTGCCAGCAGCCAAGCACGAGGGTTGAGATATGGCTACACCTTC	CASSQARGLRYGYTF	TRBJ1-2	TRBV3-1	15	-	-
TGTGCCAGCAGCCTTGGACAGGAGACCGACGAGCAGTACTTC	CASSLGQETDEQYF	TRBJ2-7	TRBV7-3	14	-	TRBD1
TGCAGTGCATCCGCCAGGACGGACACTGAATCTTTCTTT	CSASARTDTESFF	TRBJ1-1	TRBV20-1	13	-	-
TGTGCCAGCAGCCACCGGGACAGGTTATCCTATGGCTACACCTTC	CASSHRDRLSYGYTF	TRBJ1-2	TRBV7-9	15	-	TRBD1
TGTGCCATCAGTGCCGCATTGGGAAGTACTGAAGCTTTCTTT	CAISAALGSTEAFF	TRBJ1-1	TRBV10-3	14	-	-
TGCGCCAGCAGCGTTCGACAGGGGGACTATGGCTACACCTTC	CASSVRQGDYGYTF	TRBJ1-2	TRBV5-1	14	-	TRBD1
TGCAGCGTTACCAGGGGAGACTACTACGAGCAGTACTTC	CSVTRGDYYEQYF	TRBJ2-7	TRBV29-1	13	-	-
TGTGCCAGCAGCGTAGCCCTCCATACAGGGGCCGGTGGCTACACCTTC	CASSVALHTGAGGYTF	TRBJ1-2	TRBV9	16	many	TRBD1
TGTGCCAGCAGCCCGGGACAGGGGGCTACCTTGGAGCTGTTTTTT	CASSPGQGATLELFF	TRBJ2-2	TRBV5-6	15	-	TRBD1
TGCAGCGTTACACAGGGGACAAACACCATATATTTT	CSVTQGTNTIYF	TRBJ1-3	TRBV29-1	12	few	TRBD1
TGCAGCGTTGCGGGATTGGGAGGGGTAACCTACGAGCAGTACTTC	CSVAGLGGVTYEQYF	TRBJ2-7	TRBV29-1	15	-	TRBD2
TGTGCCAGCAGCTTCCTCGGGACGGATCGTTTGCCCCAGCATTTT	CASSFLGTDRLPQHF	TRBJ1-5	TRBV7-2	15	-	-
TGCAGTGCTAGAGGCTGGGAGGGGGCTTTCACTGAAGCTTTCTTT	CSARGWEGAFTEAFF	TRBJ1-1	TRBV20-1	15	many	TRBD1
TGTGCCACCAGTGATTGGACCGAGGTCCAGCATTTT	CATSDWTEVQHF	TRBJ1-5	TRBV24-1	12	many	-
TGCGGCGTTGGGCGGGCCACTGAAGCTTTCTTT	CGVGRATEAFF	TRBJ1-1	TRBV29-1	11	-	-